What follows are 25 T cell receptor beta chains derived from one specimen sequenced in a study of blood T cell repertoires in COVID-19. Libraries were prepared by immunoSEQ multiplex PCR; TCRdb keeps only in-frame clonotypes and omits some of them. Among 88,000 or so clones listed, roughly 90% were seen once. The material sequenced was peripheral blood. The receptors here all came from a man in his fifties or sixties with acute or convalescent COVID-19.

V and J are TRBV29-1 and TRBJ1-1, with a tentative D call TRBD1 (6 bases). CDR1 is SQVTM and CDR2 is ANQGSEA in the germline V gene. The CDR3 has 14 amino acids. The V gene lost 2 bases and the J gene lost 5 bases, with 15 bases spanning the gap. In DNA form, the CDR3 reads TGCAGCGTTGAAATGCAGGGGCGGAAGACTGAAGCTTTCTTT. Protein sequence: CSVEMQGRKTEAFF. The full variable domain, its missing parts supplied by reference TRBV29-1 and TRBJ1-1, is SAVISQKPSRDICQRGTSLTIQCQVDSQVTMMFWYRQQPGQSLTLIATANQGSEATYESGFVIDKFPISRPNLTFSTLTVSNMSPEDSSIYLCSVEMQGRKTEAFFGQGTRLTVV.

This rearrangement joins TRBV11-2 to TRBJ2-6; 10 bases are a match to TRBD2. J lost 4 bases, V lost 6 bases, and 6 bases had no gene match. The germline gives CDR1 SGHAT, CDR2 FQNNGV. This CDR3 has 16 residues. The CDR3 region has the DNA TGTGCCAGCAGAGAGCGGGGGGGCCCCGGGGCCAACGTCCTGACTTTC. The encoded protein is CASRERGGPGANVLTF.

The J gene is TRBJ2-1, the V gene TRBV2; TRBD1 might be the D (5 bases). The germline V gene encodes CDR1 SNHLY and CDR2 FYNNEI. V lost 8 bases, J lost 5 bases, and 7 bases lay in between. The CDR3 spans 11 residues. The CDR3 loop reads CASQGNNEQFF. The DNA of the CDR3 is TGTGCCAGCCAGGGCAACAATGAGCAGTTCTTC.

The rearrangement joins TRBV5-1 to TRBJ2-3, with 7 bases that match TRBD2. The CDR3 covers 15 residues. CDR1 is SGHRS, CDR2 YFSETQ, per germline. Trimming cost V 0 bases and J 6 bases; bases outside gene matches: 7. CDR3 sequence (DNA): TGCGCCAGCAGCTTGGAGGCGGGAGAAGTGGATACGCAGTATTTT. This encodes CASSLEAGEVDTQYF.

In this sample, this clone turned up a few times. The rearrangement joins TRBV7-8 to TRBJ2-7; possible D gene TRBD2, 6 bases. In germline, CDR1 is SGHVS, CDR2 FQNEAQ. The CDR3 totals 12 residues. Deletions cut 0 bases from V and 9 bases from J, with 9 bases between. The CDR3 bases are TGTGCCAGCAGCTTAGCGATGGGGGGGCAGTACTTC. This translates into CASSLAMGGQYF.

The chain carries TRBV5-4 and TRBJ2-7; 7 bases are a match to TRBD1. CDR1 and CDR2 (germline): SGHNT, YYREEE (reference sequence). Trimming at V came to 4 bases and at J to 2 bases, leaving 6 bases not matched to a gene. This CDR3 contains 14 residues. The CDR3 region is CASSNRDSPYEQYF. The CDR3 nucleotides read TGTGCCAGCAGCAACCGGGACAGTCCCTACGAGCAGTACTTC.

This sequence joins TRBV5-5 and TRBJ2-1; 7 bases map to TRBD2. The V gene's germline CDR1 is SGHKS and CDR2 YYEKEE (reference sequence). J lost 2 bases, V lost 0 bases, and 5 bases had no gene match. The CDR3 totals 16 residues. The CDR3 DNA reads TGTGCCAGCAGCTTGGAAGGCGGGAGAGCCTACAATGAGCAGTTCTTC. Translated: CASSLEGGRAYNEQFF. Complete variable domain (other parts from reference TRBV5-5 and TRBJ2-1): DAGVTQSPTHLIKTRGQQVTLRCSPISGHKSVSWYQQVLGQGPQFIFQYYEKEERGRGNFPDRFSARQFPNYSSELNVNALLLGDSALYLCASSLEGGRAYNEQFFGPGTRLTVL.

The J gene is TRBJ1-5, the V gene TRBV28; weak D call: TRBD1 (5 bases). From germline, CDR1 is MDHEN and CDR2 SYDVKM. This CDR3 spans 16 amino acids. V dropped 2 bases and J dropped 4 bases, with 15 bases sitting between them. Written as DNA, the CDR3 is TGTGCCAGCAGTTTACAATCAGGGTTTAGTAATCAGCCCCAGCATTTT. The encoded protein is CASSLQSGFSNQPQHF.

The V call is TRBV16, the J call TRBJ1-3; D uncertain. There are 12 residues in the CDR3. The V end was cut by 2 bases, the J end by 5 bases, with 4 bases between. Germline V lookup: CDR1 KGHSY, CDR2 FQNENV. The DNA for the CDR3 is TGTGCCAGCAGCCAAAATAGAAACACCATATATTTT. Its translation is CASSQNRNTIYF.

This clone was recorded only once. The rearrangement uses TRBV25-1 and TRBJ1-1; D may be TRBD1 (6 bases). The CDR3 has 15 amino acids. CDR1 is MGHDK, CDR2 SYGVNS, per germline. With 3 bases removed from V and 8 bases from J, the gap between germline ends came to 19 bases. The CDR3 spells CASSDHSQGKKEAFF. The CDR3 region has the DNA TGTGCCAGCAGTGATCACTCACAGGGAAAGAAAGAAGCTTTCTTT. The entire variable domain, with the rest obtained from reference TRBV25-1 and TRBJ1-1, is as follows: EADIYQTPRYLVIGTGKKITLECSQTMGHDKMYWYQQDPGMELHLIHYSYGVNSTEKGDLSSESTVSRIRTEHFPLTLESARPSHTSQYLCASSDHSQGKKEAFFGQGTRLTVV.

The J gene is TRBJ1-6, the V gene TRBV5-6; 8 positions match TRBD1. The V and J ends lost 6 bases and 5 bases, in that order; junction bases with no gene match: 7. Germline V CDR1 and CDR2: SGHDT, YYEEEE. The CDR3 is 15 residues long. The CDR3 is CASNLDRVDNSPLHF. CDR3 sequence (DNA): TGTGCCAGCAACCTGGACAGGGTGGATAATTCACCCCTCCACTTT.

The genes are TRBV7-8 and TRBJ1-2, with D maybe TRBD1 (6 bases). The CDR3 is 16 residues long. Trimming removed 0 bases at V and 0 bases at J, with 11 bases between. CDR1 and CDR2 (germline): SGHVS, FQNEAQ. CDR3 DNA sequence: TGTGCCAGCAGCTTAGCAGGGACATTAGCTAACTATGGCTACACCTTC. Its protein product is CASSLAGTLANYGYTF.

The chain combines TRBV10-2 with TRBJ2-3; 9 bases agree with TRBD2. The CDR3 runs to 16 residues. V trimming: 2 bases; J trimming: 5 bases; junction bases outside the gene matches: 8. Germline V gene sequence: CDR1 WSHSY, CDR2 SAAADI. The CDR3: CASSEPLAGAGDTQYF. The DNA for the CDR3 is TGCGCCAGCAGTGAGCCTTTAGCGGGAGCTGGAGATACGCAGTATTTT.

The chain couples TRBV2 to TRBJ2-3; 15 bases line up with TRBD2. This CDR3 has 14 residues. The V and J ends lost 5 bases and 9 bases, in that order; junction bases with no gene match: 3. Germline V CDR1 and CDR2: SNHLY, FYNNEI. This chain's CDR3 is CASSPGLAGGTQYF. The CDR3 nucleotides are TGTGCCAGCAGTCCCGGACTAGCGGGGGGGACGCAGTATTTT.

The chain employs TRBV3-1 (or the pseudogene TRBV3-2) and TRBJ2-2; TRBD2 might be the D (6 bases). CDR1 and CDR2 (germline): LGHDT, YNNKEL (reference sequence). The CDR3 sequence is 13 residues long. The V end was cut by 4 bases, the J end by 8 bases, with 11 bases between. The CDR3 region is CASSPPGEGELFF. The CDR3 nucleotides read TGTGCCAGCAGCCCACCGGGGGAGGGGGAGCTGTTTTTT.

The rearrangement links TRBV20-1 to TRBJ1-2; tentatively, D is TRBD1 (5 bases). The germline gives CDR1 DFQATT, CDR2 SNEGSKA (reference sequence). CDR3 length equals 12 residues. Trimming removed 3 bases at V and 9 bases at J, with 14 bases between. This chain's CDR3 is CSASFREGRYTF. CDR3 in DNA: TGCAGTGCTAGTTTCAGGGAAGGTCGCTACACCTTC.

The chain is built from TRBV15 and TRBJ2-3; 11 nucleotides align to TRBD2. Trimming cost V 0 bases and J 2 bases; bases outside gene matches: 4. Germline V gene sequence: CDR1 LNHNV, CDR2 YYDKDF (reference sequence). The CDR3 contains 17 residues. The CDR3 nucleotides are TGTGCCACCAGCAGAGATCCGACTAGCGGGATCACAGATACGCAGTATTTT. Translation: CATSRDPTSGITDTQYF.

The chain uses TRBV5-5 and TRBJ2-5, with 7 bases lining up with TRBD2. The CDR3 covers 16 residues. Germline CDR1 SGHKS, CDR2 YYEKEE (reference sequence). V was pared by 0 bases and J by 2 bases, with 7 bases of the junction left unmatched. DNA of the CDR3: TGTGCCAGCAGCTTGGGACTAGCACCGGGACAAGAGACCCAGTACTTC. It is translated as CASSLGLAPGQETQYF.

The CDR3 protein is CASSPGTSGGGSSYNEQFF. CDR3 nucleotides: TGCGCCAGCAGCCCCGGGACTAGCGGGGGGGGAAGCTCCTACAATGAGCAGTTCTTC. The genes are TRBV5-1 and TRBJ2-1, with 16 bases lining up with TRBD2. J was trimmed by 0 bases and V by 4 bases; bases with no gene match: 7. This CDR3 is built from 19 residues. CDR1 is SGHRS and CDR2 is YFSETQ in the germline V gene.

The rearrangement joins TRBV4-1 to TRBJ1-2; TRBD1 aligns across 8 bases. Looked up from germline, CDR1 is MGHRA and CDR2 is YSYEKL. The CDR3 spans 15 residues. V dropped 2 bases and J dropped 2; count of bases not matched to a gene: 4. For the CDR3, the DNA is TGCGCCAGCAGCCAACTTAGGACAGGGAACTATGGCTACACCTTC. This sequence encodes CASSQLRTGNYGYTF.

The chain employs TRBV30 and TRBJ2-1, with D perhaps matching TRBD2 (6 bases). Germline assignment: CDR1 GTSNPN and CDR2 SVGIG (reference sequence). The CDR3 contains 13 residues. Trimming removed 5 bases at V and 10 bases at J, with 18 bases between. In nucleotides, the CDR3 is TGTGCCTGGGGGGGAGGTTCGGGTCGGGAGCAGTTCTTC. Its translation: CAWGGGSGREQFF.

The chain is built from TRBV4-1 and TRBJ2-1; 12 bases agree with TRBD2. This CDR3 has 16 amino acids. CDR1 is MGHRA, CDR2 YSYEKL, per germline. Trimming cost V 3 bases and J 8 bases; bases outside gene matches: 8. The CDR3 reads CASSHPSGRAGDEQFF. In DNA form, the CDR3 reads TGCGCCAGCAGCCATCCTAGCGGGAGGGCCGGGGATGAGCAGTTCTTC.

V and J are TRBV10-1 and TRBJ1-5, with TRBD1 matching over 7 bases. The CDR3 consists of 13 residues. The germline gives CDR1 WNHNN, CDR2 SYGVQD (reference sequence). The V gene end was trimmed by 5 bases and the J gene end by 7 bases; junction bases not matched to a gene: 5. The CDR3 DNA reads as TGCGCCAGCAGTAGGGGGCCGGGGCAGCCCCAGCATTTT. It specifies CASSRGPGQPQHF.

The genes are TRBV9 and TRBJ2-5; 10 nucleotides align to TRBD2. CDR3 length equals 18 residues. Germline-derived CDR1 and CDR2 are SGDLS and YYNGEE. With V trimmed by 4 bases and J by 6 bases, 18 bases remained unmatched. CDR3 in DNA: TGTGCCAGCAGCCCGGGACAGGTCACGCTAGCGGGGGTTCAGACCCAGTACTTC. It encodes CASSPGQVTLAGVQTQYF.

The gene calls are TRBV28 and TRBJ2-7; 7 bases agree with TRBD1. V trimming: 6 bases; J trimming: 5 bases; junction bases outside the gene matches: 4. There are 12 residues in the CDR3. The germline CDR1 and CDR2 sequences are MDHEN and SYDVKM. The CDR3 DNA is TGTGCCAGCAGCCAACAGGGGAACGAGCAGTACTTC. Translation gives CASSQQGNEQYF.